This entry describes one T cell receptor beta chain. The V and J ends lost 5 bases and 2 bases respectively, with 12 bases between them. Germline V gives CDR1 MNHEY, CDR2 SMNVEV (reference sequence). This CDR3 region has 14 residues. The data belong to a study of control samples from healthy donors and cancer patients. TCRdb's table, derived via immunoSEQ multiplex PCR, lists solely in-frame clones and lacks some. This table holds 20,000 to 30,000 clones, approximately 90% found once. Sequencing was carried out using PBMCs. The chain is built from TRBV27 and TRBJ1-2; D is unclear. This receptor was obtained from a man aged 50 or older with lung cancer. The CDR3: CASSRMGLNYGYTF. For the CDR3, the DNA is TGTGCCAGCAGTCGCATGGGTTTGAACTATGGCTACACCTTC.